These 16 T cell receptor beta chains originate from one sample sequenced in a study of T cell responses to AZD1222 COVID-19 vaccine. The data were produced by immunoSEQ multiplex PCR, yet TCRdb's version contains in-frame clones alone and is incomplete. This table holds more than 150,000 clones, 88% found once. The specimen was peripheral blood, collected 28 days after the second AZD1222 dose. These receptors were obtained from an adult who received the AZD1222 COVID-19 vaccine.

DNA for the CDR3: TGTGCCAGCATCCAAAGCTCCGTTGGTGGTAGCACCTACGAGCAGTACTTC. Translated: CASIQSSVGGSTYEQYF. V gene TRBV7-2 combines with J gene TRBJ2-7; D remains unclear. Between the trimmed V and J ends, which lost 7 bases and 2 bases, there was a span of 24 bases. Germline values: CDR1 SGHTA, CDR2 FQGNSA. This CDR3 has 17 residues. The full variable domain, its missing parts supplied by reference TRBV7-2 and TRBJ2-7, is GAGVSQSPSNKVTEKGKDVELRCDPISGHTALYWYRQSLGQGLEFLIYFQGNSAPDKSGLPSDRFSAERTGGSVSTLTIQRTQQEDSAVYLCASIQSSVGGSTYEQYFGPGTRLTVT.

The rearrangement joins TRBV6-4 to TRBJ2-5; 10 bases agree with TRBD2. The CDR3 extends over 14 amino acids. Germline-derived CDR1 and CDR2 are MRHNA and SNTAGT. Trimming at V came to 3 bases and at J to 5 bases, leaving 3 bases not matched to a gene. CDR3 DNA sequence: TGTGCCAGCAGTGAGGCTAGCGGGAGTGAGACCCAGTACTTC. Its protein product is CASSEASGSETQYF.

The CDR3 region is CASSLRSLAETDTQYF. In DNA, the CDR3 is TGTGCCAGCAGCTTACGGAGTTTAGCGGAGACAGATACGCAGTATTTT. V is TRBV7-9 and J is TRBJ2-3; D possibly corresponds to TRBD2 (6 bases). V was pared by 2 bases and J by 3 bases, with 15 bases between. Germline V gene sequence: CDR1 SEHNR, CDR2 FQNEAQ (reference sequence). The CDR3 is made up of 16 amino acids. Full variable domain (missing parts from reference TRBV7-9 and TRBJ2-3): DTGVSQNPRHKITKRGQNVTFRCDPISEHNRLYWYRQTLGQGPEFLTYFQNEAQLEKSRLLSDRFSAERPKGSFSTLEIQRTEQGDSAMYLCASSLRSLAETDTQYFGPGTRLTVL.

The gene calls are TRBV5-1 and TRBJ2-7, with D maybe TRBD2 (5 bases). Germline V lookup: CDR1 SGHRS, CDR2 YFSETQ. Trimming took 0 bases from V and 3 from J, leaving 13 bases between them. The CDR3 contains 15 residues. The CDR3 DNA reads TGCGCCAGCAGCTTGGACGGACGGGGAGACTACGAGCAGTACTTC. This encodes CASSLDGRGDYEQYF.

The chain combines TRBV24-1 with TRBJ1-5; tentatively, D is TRBD1 (6 bases). The CDR3 extends over 16 amino acids. CDR1 is KGHDR and CDR2 is SFDVKD in the germline V gene. V was trimmed by 4 bases and J by 3 bases, leaving 15 bases between them. The CDR3 is CATSDPGRGNNQPQHF. Written as DNA, the CDR3 is TGTGCCACCAGTGACCCCGGCAGGGGCAACAATCAGCCCCAGCATTTT.

The chain couples TRBV7-8 to TRBJ2-3; TRBD2 agrees at 10 bases. CDR1 SGHVS and CDR2 FQNEAQ come from the germline V gene. The CDR3 has 16 residues. Trimming at V came to 6 bases and at J to 1 base, leaving 7 bases not matched to a gene. CDR3 amino acids: CASRLIAGGRTDTQYF. DNA for the CDR3: TGTGCCAGCAGACTAATAGCGGGAGGCCGCACAGATACGCAGTATTTT.

This chain joins TRBV27 and TRBJ1-2; D is possibly TRBD1 (6 bases). Germline V lookup: CDR1 MNHEY, CDR2 SMNVEV (reference sequence). Trimming left V 0 bases short and J 6 bases short, with 11 bases between. The CDR3 has 14 amino acids. Here the CDR3 DNA reads TGTGCCAGCAGTTTATCGGGGGGGCTTGATGGCTACACCTTC. It translates to CASSLSGGLDGYTF.

This chain joins TRBV5-5 and TRBJ2-1; D call uncertain. This CDR3 has 16 amino acids. Germline CDR1 is SGHKS and CDR2 is YYEKEE (reference sequence). Trimming took 4 bases from V and 0 from J, leaving 14 bases between them. CDR3 sequence: CASSQPGSSSYNEQFF. CDR3 in DNA: TGTGCCAGCAGCCAGCCCGGCTCGAGCTCCTACAATGAGCAGTTCTTC.

A word on this clone: One end of the junction varies from germline; a read error may be responsible. V usage is TRBV7-7 and J usage is TRBJ2-1; the match to TRBD2 covers 11 bases. Germline lookup yields CDR1 SSHAT and CDR2 FNYEAQ (reference sequence). CDR3 size: 16 residues. CDR3 in amino acids: CASSLGVAGGYNEQFF. DNA of the CDR3: TGTGCTAGCAGCTTAGGGGTAGCGGGAGGGTACAATGAGCAGTTCTTC.

The chain links TRBV27 to TRBJ1-3, with 8 positions matching TRBD1. The CDR3 has 14 amino acids. Germline CDR1 MNHEY, CDR2 SMNVEV (reference sequence). After removal of 6 bases from V and 2 bases from J, the junction contained 3 bases not matched to a gene. In DNA, the CDR3 is TGTGCCAGCAGGCCGACAGGGGCTGGAAACACCATATATTTT. Amino acids: CASRPTGAGNTIYF.

This clone was seen only once. V and J are TRBV19 and TRBJ2-5, with 8 nucleotides matching TRBD1. V shed 3 bases and J 2 bases; nucleotides not matched to a gene: 8. Germline CDR1 is LNHDA and CDR2 is SQIVND (reference sequence). The length of the CDR3 is 16 residues. The CDR3 sequence is CASSILDRVGQETQYF. In DNA, the CDR3 is TGTGCCAGTAGTATTTTGGACAGGGTGGGGCAAGAGACCCAGTACTTC.

This rearrangement joins TRBV5-8 to TRBJ2-7, with D uncertain. Trimming removed 6 bases from V and 6 bases from J, with 22 bases in between. The CDR3 spans 15 residues. Germline V lookup: CDR1 SGHTS, CDR2 YDEGEE. DNA of the CDR3: TGTGCCAGCACTATAGGTCAGGTTGTCCACCTCGAGCAGTACTTC. Protein product: CASTIGQVVHLEQYF.

The J gene is TRBJ1-4, the V gene TRBV5-4; D is unresolved. Trimming cost V 0 bases and J 4 bases, with 4 bases left between them. Germline CDR1 is SGHNT and CDR2 is YYREEE (reference sequence). The CDR3 runs 13 residues. The CDR3 nucleotides read TGTGCCAGCAGCTTGGGGGGTAATGAAAAACTGTTTTTT. It codes for CASSLGGNEKLFF.

The CDR3 DNA follows: TGTGCCAGCAGCGGGTCCCCCCCCTACGAGCAGTACTTC. Protein: CASSGSPPYEQYF. The rearrangement joins TRBV3-1 (or the pseudogene TRBV3-2) to TRBJ2-7; no firm D call. Germline V gene data show CDR1 as LGHDT and CDR2 as YNNKEL (reference sequence). This CDR3 has 13 amino acids. The V end was cut by 5 bases, the J end by 2 bases, with 10 bases between.

V and J are TRBV6-5 and TRBJ2-7; D may match TRBD1 or TRBD2 (5 bases each). Trimming shortened V by 6 bases and J by 2 bases, and 17 bases separated the two germline ends. The length of the CDR3 is 15 residues. Germline assignment: CDR1 MNHEY and CDR2 SVGAGI. This chain's CDR3 is CASSPGPAATYEQYF. In DNA, the CDR3 is TGTGCCAGCAGCCCGGGACCGGCGGCTACCTACGAGCAGTACTTC.

This chain uses TRBV4-1 with TRBJ1-3, with D possibly TRBD1 on 5 matching bases. The length of the CDR3 is 17 residues. Germline loops: CDR1 MGHRA, CDR2 YSYEKL. Trimming left V 2 bases short and J 0 bases short, with 14 bases between. CDR3 DNA: TGCGCCAGCAGCCAATTTACGGTGGACATCTCTGGAAACACCATATATTTT. Its protein is CASSQFTVDISGNTIYF.